Below, 29 T cell receptor beta chains from the same sample are listed, as sequenced in a study of shared clonotypes between healthy human individuals. CD45RO-negative CD8 cells positively selected for CCR7 made up the naive population, which excluded terminally differentiated effector memory CD45RA+ cells. This table comes from immunoSEQ multiplex PCR, and its TCRdb copy is limited to in-frame clones, with some not included. The sample carries under 2,000,000 clones, over 85% recorded once. Sequences were obtained from naive CD8+ T cells sorted from blood. The receptors derive from a man younger than 30 in good health.

The chain's CDR3 is CASSNPSAGLKYNEQFF. The CDR3 DNA follows: TGTGCCAGCAGCAATCCAAGTGCGGGACTCAAATACAATGAGCAGTTCTTC. The chain is built from TRBV9 and TRBJ2-1; weak D call: TRBD2 (6 bases). This CDR3 has 17 residues. V was trimmed by 4 bases and J by 4 bases, leaving 21 bases between them. Germline loops: CDR1 SGDLS, CDR2 YYNGEE.

V and J are TRBV4-3 and TRBJ2-3; possibly TRBD2 for D (6 bases). The CDR3 loop spans 17 amino acids. Trimming stripped 0 bases from V and 0 bases from J, with 13 bases between. Germline lookup yields CDR1 LGHNA and CDR2 YSLEER. The DNA for the CDR3 is TGCGCCAGCAGCCAAGATTGGGCGGGAACCAGCACAGATACGCAGTATTTT. It is translated as CASSQDWAGTSTDTQYF.

This rearrangement joins TRBV6-5 to TRBJ2-7; no clear D. V dropped 2 bases and J dropped 0 bases, with 8 bases sitting between them. Germline values: CDR1 MNHEY, CDR2 SVGAGI. This CDR3 region has 14 residues. For the CDR3, the DNA is TGTGCCAGCAGTTACGTACAGAACTCCTACGAGCAGTACTTC. This codes for CASSYVQNSYEQYF.

In its sample, this clone was seen a few times. Other DNA variants within this sample encode the same CDR3. The rearrangement joins TRBV5-6 to TRBJ1-2; 8 bases map to TRBD1. J lost 8 bases, V lost 4 bases, and 7 bases had no gene match. Germline loops: CDR1 SGHDT, CDR2 YYEEEE. This CDR3 is built from 13 residues. CDR3 region: CASSPGQVYGYTF. In DNA form, the CDR3 reads TGTGCCAGCAGCCCGGGACAGGTCTACGGCTACACCTTC.

With respect to this clone: This sample also contains other DNA sequences that code for the same CDR3. The genes are TRBV27 and TRBJ1-1; 10 nucleotides line up with TRBD1. Per germline, CDR1 MNHEY and CDR2 SMNVEV (reference sequence). This CDR3 has 14 amino acids. With 3 bases clipped from V and 6 bases from J, the junction kept 4 bases outside the gene matches. Written as DNA, the CDR3 is TGTGCCAGCAGTTTGGGACAGGGGTTATCTGAAGCTTTCTTT. Protein: CASSLGQGLSEAFF.

The rearrangement uses TRBV10-1 and TRBJ1-1, with TRBD1 as a possible D gene (6 bases). Germline V gene lookup returns CDR1 WNHNN and CDR2 SYGVQD (reference sequence). The CDR3 length is 17 residues. V was shortened by 3 bases and J by 0 bases, with 17 bases between the two germline ends. CDR3 coding DNA: TGCGCCAGCAGTGATACGACGAGGGGGGCCCTGAACACTGAAGCTTTCTTT. Encoded protein: CASSDTTRGALNTEAFF.

This chain connects TRBV6-5 to TRBJ2-1, with D possibly matching TRBD1 (6 bases). Germline CDR1 reads MNHEY; CDR2 reads SVGAGI. The length of the CDR3 is 14 residues. V dropped 4 bases and J dropped 8 bases, with 15 bases sitting between them. The CDR3 sequence: CASSWEGKGDEQFF. As DNA, the CDR3 is TGTGCCAGCAGTTGGGAAGGGAAGGGGGATGAGCAGTTCTTC.

This chain joins TRBV19 and TRBJ2-1; possible D gene TRBD2, 6 bases. The germline CDR1 and CDR2 sequences are LNHDA and SQIVND (reference sequence). Deletions cut 5 bases from V and 5 bases from J, with 10 bases between. The length of the CDR3 is 13 residues. The chain's CDR3 is CASSQRADNEQFF. The CDR3 nucleotides read TGTGCCAGTAGTCAGCGGGCCGACAATGAGCAGTTCTTC.

This rearrangement joins TRBV30 to TRBJ1-2; no clear D gene. V shed 2 bases and J shed 4 bases, with 14 bases lying between them. Germline CDR1 GTSNPN, CDR2 SVGIG (reference sequence). The CDR3 is 14 residues long. This CDR3 reads CAWSLGGFGYGYTF. For the CDR3, the DNA is TGTGCCTGGAGTCTCGGCGGCTTCGGCTATGGCTACACCTTC.

V usage is TRBV11-2 and J usage is TRBJ1-2; D may be TRBD1 (6 bases). This CDR3 has 14 amino acids. V lost 5 bases and J 8 bases, leaving 18 bases between the germline ends. In germline, CDR1 is SGHAT, CDR2 FQNNGV. The CDR3 bases are TGTGCCAGCAGCCCCTTGGGACACCTCGGGGGCTACACCTTC. This encodes CASSPLGHLGGYTF.

The CDR3: CASSMDRLLETQYF. DNA for the CDR3: TGTGCCAGCAGCATGGACCGGTTGTTAGAGACCCAGTACTTC. The chain has TRBV13 and TRBJ2-5; D is ambiguous. Germline V CDR1 and CDR2: PRHDT, FYEKMQ (reference sequence). V gave up 5 bases and J gave up 4 bases, with 14 bases separating them. The CDR3 runs to 14 residues.

The chain employs TRBV19 and TRBJ2-7; no clear D. Germline loops: CDR1 LNHDA, CDR2 SQIVND (reference sequence). V was clipped by 5 bases and J by 4 bases, with 12 bases between them. The CDR3 has 13 residues. The CDR3 reads CASSVGGKYEQYF. For the CDR3, the DNA is TGTGCCAGTAGTGTGGGTGGAAAGTACGAGCAGTACTTC.

The chain combines TRBV4-1 with TRBJ2-5, with 7 bases aligning to TRBD1. The V gene's germline CDR1 is MGHRA and CDR2 YSYEKL. This CDR3 has 15 amino acids. V shed 4 bases, J shed 1 base, and the junction held 6 bases outside the gene matches. The CDR3 DNA follows: TGCGCCAGCAGCCGCATACAGGGGCCCCAAGAGACCCAGTACTTC. It codes for CASSRIQGPQETQYF.

A note on this clone: The same CDR3 is also encoded by other DNA sequences in this sample. This chain links TRBV27 with TRBJ2-7, with D perhaps TRBD2 (6 bases). Germline CDR1 and CDR2: MNHEY and SMNVEV (reference sequence). V lost 4 bases, J lost 2 bases, and 9 bases lay in between. This CDR3 is built from 13 residues. The DNA for the CDR3 is TGTGCCAGCAGTTCCGGGGGTCCCTACGAGCAGTACTTC. Protein sequence: CASSSGGPYEQYF.

The chain uses TRBV5-1 and TRBJ2-7, with 10 positions matching TRBD1. The germline CDR1 and CDR2 sequences are SGHRS and YFSETQ. The trim removed 3 bases at V and 2 bases at J, leaving 14 bases unmatched. The CDR3 loop spans 18 amino acids. The CDR3 DNA sequence: TGCGCCAGCAGCTACCCTGGGACAGGGGCAGAAAACCCCTACGAGCAGTACTTC. Its protein product is CASSYPGTGAENPYEQYF.

This chain links TRBV2 with TRBJ2-7, with 11 bases matching TRBD1. CDR1 and CDR2 (germline): SNHLY, FYNNEI. The CDR3 consists of 15 residues. Trimming took 2 bases from V and 1 from J; bases not matched to a gene: 1. The CDR3 nucleotides are TGTGCCAGCAGTGAATGGGACAGGGGGTCCTACGAGCAGTACTTC. Translation gives CASSEWDRGSYEQYF.

V gene TRBV6-5 combines with J gene TRBJ1-1; D gene unclear. V shed 4 bases and J shed 5 bases, with 8 bases lying between them. The germline gives CDR1 MNHEY, CDR2 SVGAGI. CDR3 length: 12 residues. For the CDR3, the DNA is TGTGCCAGCAGTTCTTATATGACTGAAGCTTTCTTT. Protein: CASSSYMTEAFF.

The chain links TRBV6-5 to TRBJ1-1; maybe TRBD1 (5 bases). The CDR3 contains 14 residues. Germline V gene sequence: CDR1 MNHEY, CDR2 SVGAGI. Trimming stripped 0 bases from V and 3 bases from J, with 8 bases between. As DNA, the CDR3 is TGTGCCAGCAGTTACTCCCAGGGTTACACTGAAGCTTTCTTT. Translated, it gives CASSYSQGYTEAFF.

The genes are TRBV4-1 and TRBJ1-3; no definite D call. The CDR3 totals 15 residues. Germline V gene sequence: CDR1 MGHRA, CDR2 YSYEKL. Trimming took off 4 bases at V and 8 bases at J, with 18 bases between the two ends. The CDR3 sequence: CASSLGGSPLDTIYF. In DNA form, the CDR3 reads TGCGCCAGCAGCCTAGGAGGCTCCCCTTTGGACACCATATATTTT.

In this sample, this clone turned up once. This rearrangement joins TRBV7-9 to TRBJ2-1; TRBD2 matches 8 bases. Germline CDR1 reads SEHNR; CDR2 reads FQNEAQ (reference sequence). Losses at the gene ends were 2 bases for V and 4 bases for J; bases not matched to a gene: 4. This CDR3 has 15 residues. The CDR3 nucleotides are TGTGCCAGCAGCTTAACACTAGCGGATTACAATGAGCAGTTCTTC. Encoded protein: CASSLTLADYNEQFF.

The chain carries TRBV27 and TRBJ1-3; TRBD1 might be the D (5 bases). Trimming removed 5 bases at V and 0 bases at J, with 14 bases between. This CDR3 contains 16 residues. CDR1 and CDR2 (germline): MNHEY, SMNVEV (reference sequence). The CDR3 region has the DNA TGTGCCAGCAGTCCCCAGGGAGCATACTCTGGAAACACCATATATTTT. Protein sequence: CASSPQGAYSGNTIYF.

V and J are TRBV27 and TRBJ2-7; 11 nucleotides match TRBD1. This CDR3 region has 19 residues. Germline CDR1 is MNHEY and CDR2 is SMNVEV (reference sequence). Trimming at V came to 5 bases and at J to 2 bases, leaving 17 bases not matched to a gene. Here the CDR3 DNA reads TGTGCCAGCAGTCCCACCGGGACAGGGGGAATTGGGCCGCCCTACGAGCAGTACTTC. The encoded protein is CASSPTGTGGIGPPYEQYF.

Comments on this clone: An end of the junction differs from the germline gene, which may be a read error. The rearrangement links TRBV7-7 to TRBJ2-1; 10 bases map to TRBD2. CDR3 size: 19 residues. The germline V gene has CDR1 SSHAT and CDR2 FNYEAQ (reference sequence). CDR3 nucleotide sequence: TGTGCTAGCAGCCCCGGATCCTCGGGCGGGCTAGCGGGAGAATTTGAGCAGTTCTTC. Translation gives CASSPGSSGGLAGEFEQFF.

This rearrangement joins TRBV4-3 to TRBJ2-1; D might be TRBD1 (5 bases). CDR3 length equals 17 residues. Between the trimmed V and J ends, which lost 0 bases and 0 bases, there was a span of 12 bases. From germline, CDR1 is LGHNA and CDR2 YSLEER. The CDR3 spells CASSQDFDRGSYNEQFF. DNA of the CDR3: TGCGCCAGCAGCCAAGATTTTGACAGAGGCTCCTACAATGAGCAGTTCTTC.

This clone was counted a single time. The V gene is TRBV5-6, the J gene TRBJ2-3; a possible D gene is TRBD2 (6 bases). V lost 5 bases to trimming and J lost 0 bases, with 16 bases between them. Germline V gene lookup returns CDR1 SGHDT and CDR2 YYEEEE. The CDR3 has 16 residues. This CDR3 is CASSRELAISTDTQYF. The CDR3 DNA is TGTGCCAGCAGTAGGGAACTAGCTATCAGCACAGATACGCAGTATTTT. The variable domain in full, completed from reference TRBV5-6 and TRBJ2-3, reads DAGVTQSPTHLIKTRGQQVTLRCSPKSGHDTVSWYQQALGQGPQFIFQYYEEEERQRGNFPDRFSGHQFPNYSSELNVNALLLGDSALYLCASSRELAISTDTQYFGPGTRLTVL.

The J gene is TRBJ2-7, the V gene TRBV5-1; tentatively, D is TRBD1 (5 bases). Germline loops: CDR1 SGHRS, CDR2 YFSETQ. Trimming stripped 4 bases from V and 1 base from J, with 9 bases between. The CDR3 runs 13 residues. This CDR3 is CASSIRASYEQYF. Here the CDR3 DNA reads TGCGCCAGCAGCATCAGGGCGTCCTACGAGCAGTACTTC.

V gene TRBV6-5 combines with J gene TRBJ2-2, with TRBD2 matching 9 bases. J was trimmed by 5 bases and V by 3 bases; bases with no gene match: 4. The CDR3 is 15 amino acids. The germline CDR1 and CDR2 sequences are MNHEY and SVGAGI. CDR3 amino acids: CASSYETSGTGELFF. The CDR3 bases are TGTGCCAGCAGTTATGAAACTAGCGGGACCGGGGAGCTGTTTTTT.

V gene TRBV27 combines with J gene TRBJ1-6; D is ambiguous. Looked up from germline, CDR1 is MNHEY and CDR2 is SMNVEV (reference sequence). This CDR3 has 12 amino acids. Trimming removed 4 bases from V and 7 bases from J, with 5 bases in between. CDR3 residues: CASSSRNSPLHF. The CDR3 DNA follows: TGTGCCAGCAGTTCAAGGAATTCACCCCTCCACTTT.

This chain joins TRBV11-2 and TRBJ1-2, with TRBD1 matching over 9 bases. The CDR3 is 15 amino acids. Per the germline V gene, CDR1 is SGHAT and CDR2 is FQNNGV. V lost 5 bases and J lost 2; bases outside the gene matches: 6. The CDR3 nucleotides are TGTGCCAGCAGCGAGCCCGGGACAGGGAACTATGGCTACACCTTC. This codes for CASSEPGTGNYGYTF.